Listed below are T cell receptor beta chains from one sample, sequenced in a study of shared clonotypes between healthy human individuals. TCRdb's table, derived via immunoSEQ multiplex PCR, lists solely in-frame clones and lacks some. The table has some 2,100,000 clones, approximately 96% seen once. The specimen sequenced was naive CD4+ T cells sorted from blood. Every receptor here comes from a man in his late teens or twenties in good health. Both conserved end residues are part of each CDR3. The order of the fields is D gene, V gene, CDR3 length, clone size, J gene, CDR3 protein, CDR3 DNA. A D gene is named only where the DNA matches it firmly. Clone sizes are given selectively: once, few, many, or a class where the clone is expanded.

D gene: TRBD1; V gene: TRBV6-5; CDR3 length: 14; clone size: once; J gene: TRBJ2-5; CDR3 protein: CASRLTGGVETQYF; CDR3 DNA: TGTGCCAGCAGATTAACAGGGGGCGTGGAGACCCAGTACTTC
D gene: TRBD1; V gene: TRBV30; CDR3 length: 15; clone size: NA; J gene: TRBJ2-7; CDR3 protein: CAWSVRGTGGGEQYF; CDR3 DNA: TGTGCCTGGAGTGTACGAGGGACAGGGGGAGGTGAGCAGTACTTC
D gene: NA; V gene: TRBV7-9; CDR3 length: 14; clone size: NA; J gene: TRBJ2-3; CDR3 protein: CASSILGSTDTQYF; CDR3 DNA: TGTGCCAGCAGCATACTTGGGAGCACAGATACGCAGTATTTT
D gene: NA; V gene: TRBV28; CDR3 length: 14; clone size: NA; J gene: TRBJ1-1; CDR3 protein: CASSLTGGNTEAFF; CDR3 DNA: TGTGCCAGCAGTTTGACAGGTGGGAACACTGAAGCTTTCTTT
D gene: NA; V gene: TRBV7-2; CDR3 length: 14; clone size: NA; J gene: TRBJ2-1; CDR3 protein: CASSFAPDNNEQFF; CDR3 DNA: TGTGCCAGCAGCTTCGCTCCCGACAACAATGAGCAGTTCTTC
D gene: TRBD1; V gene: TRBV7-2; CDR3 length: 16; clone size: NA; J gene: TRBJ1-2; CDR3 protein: CASSLKAPGTVYGYTF; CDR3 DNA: TGTGCCAGCAGCTTAAAAGCGCCCGGGACAGTCTATGGCTACACCTTC
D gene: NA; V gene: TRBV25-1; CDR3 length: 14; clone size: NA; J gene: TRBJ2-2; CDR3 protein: CAIPSCGNTGELFF; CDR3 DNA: TGTGCCATCCCCAGTTGCGGGAACACCGGGGAGCTGTTTTTT
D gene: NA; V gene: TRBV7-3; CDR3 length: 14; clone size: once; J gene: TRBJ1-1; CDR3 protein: CASSPLPGGTEAFF; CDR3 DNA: TGTGCCAGCAGCCCACTCCCGGGTGGCACTGAAGCTTTCTTT
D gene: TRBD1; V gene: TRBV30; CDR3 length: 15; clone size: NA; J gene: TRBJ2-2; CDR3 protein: CAWDAGQGASGELFF; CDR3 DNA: TGTGCCTGGGATGCTGGACAGGGGGCTTCCGGGGAGCTGTTTTTT
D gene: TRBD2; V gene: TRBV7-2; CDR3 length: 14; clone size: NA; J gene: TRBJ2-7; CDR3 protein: CASSSGLAGAAQYF; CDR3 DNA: TGTGCCAGCAGCTCGGGACTAGCGGGAGCGGCGCAGTACTTC
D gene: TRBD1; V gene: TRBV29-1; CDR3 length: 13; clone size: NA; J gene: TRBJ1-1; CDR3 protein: CSVDDRGNTEAFF; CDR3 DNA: TGCAGCGTTGACGACAGGGGGAACACTGAAGCTTTCTTT
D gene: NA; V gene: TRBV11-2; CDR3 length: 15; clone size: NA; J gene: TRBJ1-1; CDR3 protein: CASSLGRDLNTEAFF; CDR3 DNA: TGTGCCAGCAGCTTAGGAAGGGATTTGAACACTGAAGCTTTCTTT
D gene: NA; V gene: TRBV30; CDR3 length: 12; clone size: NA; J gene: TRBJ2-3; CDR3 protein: CAWRGLADTQYF; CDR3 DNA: TGTGCCTGGAGGGGGTTGGCAGATACGCAGTATTTT
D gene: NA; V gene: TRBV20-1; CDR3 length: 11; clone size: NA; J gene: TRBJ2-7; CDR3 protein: CSASDRNEQYF; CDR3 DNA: TGCAGTGCTAGCGACAGGAACGAGCAGTACTTC
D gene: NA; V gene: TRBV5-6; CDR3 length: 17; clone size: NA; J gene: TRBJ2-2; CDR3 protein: CASSLIAGTVNTGELFF; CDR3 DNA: TGTGCCAGCAGCTTGATTGCTGGGACGGTCAACACCGGGGAGCTGTTTTTT
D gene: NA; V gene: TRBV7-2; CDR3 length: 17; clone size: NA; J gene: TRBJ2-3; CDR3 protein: CASSLAGTLISTDTQYF; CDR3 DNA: TGTGCCAGCAGCTTAGCGGGGACGCTCATTAGCACAGATACGCAGTATTTT
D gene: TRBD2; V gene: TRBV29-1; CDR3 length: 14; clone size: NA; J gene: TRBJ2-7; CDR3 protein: CSAARGTSQDEQYF; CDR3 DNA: TGCAGCGCGGCCAGAGGGACTAGTCAAGACGAGCAGTACTTC
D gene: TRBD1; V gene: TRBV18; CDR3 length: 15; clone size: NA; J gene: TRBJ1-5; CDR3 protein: CASSPSQGGNQPQHF; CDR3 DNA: TGTGCCAGCTCACCAAGCCAGGGGGGGAATCAGCCCCAGCATTTT
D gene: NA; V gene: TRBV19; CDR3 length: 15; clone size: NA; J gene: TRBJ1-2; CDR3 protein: CASSIAGAQYYGYTF; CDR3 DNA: TGTGCCAGTAGTATAGCAGGGGCACAGTACTATGGCTACACCTTC
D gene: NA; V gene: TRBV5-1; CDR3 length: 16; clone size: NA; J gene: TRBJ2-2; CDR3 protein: CASSTLPDILGGELFF; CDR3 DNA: TGCGCCAGCAGCACCCTCCCTGACATCCTCGGAGGGGAGCTGTTTTTT
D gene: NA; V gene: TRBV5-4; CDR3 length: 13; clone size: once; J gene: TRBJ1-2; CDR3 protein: CASRTQGNYGYTF; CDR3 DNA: TGTGCCAGCAGGACACAGGGAAACTATGGCTACACCTTC
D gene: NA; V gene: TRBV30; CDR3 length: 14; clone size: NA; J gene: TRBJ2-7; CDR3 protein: CAWTLGEVTYEQYF; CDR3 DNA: TGTGCCTGGACCCTCGGGGAGGTCACCTACGAGCAGTACTTC
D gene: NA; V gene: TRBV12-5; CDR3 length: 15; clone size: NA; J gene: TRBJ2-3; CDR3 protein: CASGTGRSNTDTQYF; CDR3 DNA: TGTGCTAGTGGGACCGGCAGAAGCAACACAGATACGCAGTATTTT
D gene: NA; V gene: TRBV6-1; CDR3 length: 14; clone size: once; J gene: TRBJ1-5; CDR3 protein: CASSESGKGQPQHF; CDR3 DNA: TGTGCCAGCAGTGAATCCGGGAAGGGACAGCCCCAGCATTTT
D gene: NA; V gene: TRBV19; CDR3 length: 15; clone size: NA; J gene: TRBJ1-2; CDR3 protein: CASSTTSRTSYGYTF; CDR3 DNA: TGTGCCAGTAGTACCACCTCCCGGACATCCTATGGCTACACCTTC
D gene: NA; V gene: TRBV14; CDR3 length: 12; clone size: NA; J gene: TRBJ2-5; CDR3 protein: CASSQVEETQYF; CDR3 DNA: TGTGCCAGCAGCCAAGTAGAAGAGACCCAGTACTTC
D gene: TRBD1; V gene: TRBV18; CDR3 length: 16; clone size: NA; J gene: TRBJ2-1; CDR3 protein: CASSPSEARGRGEQFF; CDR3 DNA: TGTGCCAGCTCACCATCAGAGGCCAGGGGGCGAGGTGAGCAGTTCTTC
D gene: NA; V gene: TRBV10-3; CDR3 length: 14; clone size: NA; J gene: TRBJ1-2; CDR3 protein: CAITEGPEGRGYTF; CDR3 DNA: TGTGCCATCACCGAGGGACCCGAAGGCAGGGGCTACACCTTC
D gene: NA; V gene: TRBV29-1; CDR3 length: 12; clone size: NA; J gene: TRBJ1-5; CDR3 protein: CSGGEGNQPQHF; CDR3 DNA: TGCAGCGGGGGGGAGGGCAATCAGCCCCAGCATTTT
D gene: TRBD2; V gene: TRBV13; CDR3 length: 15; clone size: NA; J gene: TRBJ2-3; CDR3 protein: CASSTGLAGLDTQYF; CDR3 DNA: TGTGCCAGCAGCACAGGACTAGCGGGGCTAGATACGCAGTATTTT
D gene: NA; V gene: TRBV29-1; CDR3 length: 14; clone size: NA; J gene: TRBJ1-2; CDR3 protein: CSVGSPKDPYGYTF; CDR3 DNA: TGCAGCGTTGGCAGTCCTAAGGACCCATATGGCTACACCTTC
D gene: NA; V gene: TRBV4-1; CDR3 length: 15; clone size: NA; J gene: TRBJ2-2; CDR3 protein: CASSQDITNTGELFF; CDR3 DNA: TGCGCCAGCAGCCAAGACATTACGAACACCGGGGAGCTGTTTTTT
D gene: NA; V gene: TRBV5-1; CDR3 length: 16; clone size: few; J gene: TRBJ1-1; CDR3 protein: CASSLDPGTPNTEAFF; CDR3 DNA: TGCGCCAGCAGCTTGGATCCCGGGACGCCGAACACTGAAGCTTTCTTT
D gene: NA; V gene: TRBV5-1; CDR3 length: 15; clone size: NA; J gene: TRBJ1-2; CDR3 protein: CASKQQQGPNYGYTF; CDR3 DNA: TGCGCCAGCAAACAGCAACAGGGCCCTAACTATGGCTACACCTTC
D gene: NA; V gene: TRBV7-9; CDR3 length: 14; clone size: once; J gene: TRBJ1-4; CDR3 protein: CASSLFAGGEKLFF; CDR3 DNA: TGTGCCAGCAGCTTATTTGCAGGTGGGGAAAAACTGTTTTTT
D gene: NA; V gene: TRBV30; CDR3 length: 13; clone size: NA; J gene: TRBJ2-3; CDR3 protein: CAWSVGSADTQYF; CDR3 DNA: TGTGCCTGGAGTGTTGGGAGCGCAGATACGCAGTATTTT
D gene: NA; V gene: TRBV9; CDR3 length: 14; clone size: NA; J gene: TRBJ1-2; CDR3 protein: CASSVEVGTLGYTF; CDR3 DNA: TGTGCCAGCAGCGTAGAAGTCGGGACACTTGGCTACACCTTC
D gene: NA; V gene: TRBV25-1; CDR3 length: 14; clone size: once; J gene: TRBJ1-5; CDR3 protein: CAIPARGLRQPQHF; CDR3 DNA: TGTGCCATCCCGGCCAGGGGCTTGAGACAGCCCCAGCATTTT
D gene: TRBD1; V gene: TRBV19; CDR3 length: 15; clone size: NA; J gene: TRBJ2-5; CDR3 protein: CASSPGTGRIETQYF; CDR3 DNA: TGTGCCAGTAGTCCAGGGACAGGGAGGATTGAGACCCAGTACTTC
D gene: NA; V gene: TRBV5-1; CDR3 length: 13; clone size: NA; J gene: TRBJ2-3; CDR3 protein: CASSSLGGDTQYF; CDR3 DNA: TGCGCCAGCAGCTCCCTAGGGGGAGATACGCAGTATTTT
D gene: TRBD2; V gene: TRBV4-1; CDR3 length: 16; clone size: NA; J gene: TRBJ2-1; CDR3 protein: CASSQVLTSGRDEQFF; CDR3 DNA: TGCGCCAGCAGCCAAGTCCTGACTAGCGGGAGGGATGAGCAGTTCTTC
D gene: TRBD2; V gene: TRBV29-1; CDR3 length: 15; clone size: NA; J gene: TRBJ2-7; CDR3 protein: CSVEGASGGTYEQYF; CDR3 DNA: TGCAGCGTTGAAGGGGCTAGCGGGGGGACCTACGAGCAGTACTTC
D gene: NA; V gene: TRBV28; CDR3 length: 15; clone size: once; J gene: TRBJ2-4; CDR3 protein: CASSPSSPTTIIQYF; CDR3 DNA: TGTGCCAGCAGTCCCTCATCTCCGACGACCATTATTCAGTACTTC
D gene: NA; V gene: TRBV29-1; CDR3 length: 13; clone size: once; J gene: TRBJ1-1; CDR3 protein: CSVWATVNTEAFF; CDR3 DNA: TGCAGCGTTTGGGCAACGGTGAACACTGAAGCTTTCTTT
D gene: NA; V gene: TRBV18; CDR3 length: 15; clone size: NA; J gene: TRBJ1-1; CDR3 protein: CASSPRGGRNTEAFF; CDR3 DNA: TGTGCCAGCTCACCAAGGGGGGGGCGCAACACTGAAGCTTTCTTT
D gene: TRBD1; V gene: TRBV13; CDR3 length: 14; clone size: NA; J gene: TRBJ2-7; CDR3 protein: CASSSGQGLWEQYF; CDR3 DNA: TGTGCCAGCAGCAGCGGACAGGGGCTCTGGGAGCAGTACTTC
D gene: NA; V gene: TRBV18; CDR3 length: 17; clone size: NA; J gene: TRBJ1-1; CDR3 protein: CASSQLTLSQMNTEAFF; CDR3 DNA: TGTGCCAGCTCACAGTTGACCCTAAGCCAGATGAACACTGAAGCTTTCTTT
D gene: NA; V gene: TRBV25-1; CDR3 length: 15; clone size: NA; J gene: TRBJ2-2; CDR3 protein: CASSELDRNTGELFF; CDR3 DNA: TGTGCCAGCAGTGAACTAGACAGGAACACCGGGGAGCTGTTTTTT
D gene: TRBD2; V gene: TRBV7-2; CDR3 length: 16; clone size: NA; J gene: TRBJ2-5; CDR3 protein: CASSGGGGAGRRTQYF; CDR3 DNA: TGTGCCAGCAGCGGCGGGGGAGGAGCGGGCCGGAGGACCCAGTACTTC
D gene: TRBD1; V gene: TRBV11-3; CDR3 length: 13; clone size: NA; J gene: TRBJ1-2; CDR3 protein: CASSPGGDRAGTF; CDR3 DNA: TGTGCCAGCAGCCCTGGTGGGGACAGGGCGGGCACCTTC
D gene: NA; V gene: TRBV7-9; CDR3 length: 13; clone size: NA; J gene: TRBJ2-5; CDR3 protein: CASSLIQGETQYF; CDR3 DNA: TGTGCCAGCAGCTTAATACAGGGTGAGACCCAGTACTTC
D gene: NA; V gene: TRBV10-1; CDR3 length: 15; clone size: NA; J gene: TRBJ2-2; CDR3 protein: CASSGSRPNTGELFF; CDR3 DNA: TGCGCCAGCAGTGGTAGCAGACCGAACACCGGGGAGCTGTTTTTT
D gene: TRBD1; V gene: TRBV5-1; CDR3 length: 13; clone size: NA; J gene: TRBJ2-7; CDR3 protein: CASSRDRNYEQYF; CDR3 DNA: TGCGCCAGCAGCCGGGACAGAAACTACGAGCAGTACTTC
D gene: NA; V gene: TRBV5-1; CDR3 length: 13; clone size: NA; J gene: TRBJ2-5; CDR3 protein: CASSLEPSGTQYF; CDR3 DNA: TGCGCCAGCAGCTTGGAACCAAGTGGGACCCAGTACTTC
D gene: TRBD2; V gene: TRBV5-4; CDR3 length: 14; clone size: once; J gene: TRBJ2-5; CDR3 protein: CASTTSGGAETQYF; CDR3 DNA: TGTGCCAGCACGACTAGCGGGGGGGCAGAGACCCAGTACTTC